One sample yielded the 18 T cell receptor beta chains listed below, sequenced in a study of cytomegalovirus exposure and HLA in healthy donors. Vbeta (60) and Jbeta (13) primers were used in the PCR. This table comes from immunoSEQ multiplex PCR, and its TCRdb copy is limited to in-frame clones, with some not included. The data show tens of thousands of clones, around 65% seen once. The sequenced material came from PBMCs. These receptors were taken from a man aged 60 to 75 in good health and CMV-seropositive.

V and J are TRBV11-3 and TRBJ1-1; D call uncertain. Trimming took off 3 bases at V and 4 bases at J, with 15 bases between the two ends. Germline lookup yields CDR1 SGHNT and CDR2 YENEEA. CDR3 size: 15 residues. CDR3 DNA sequence: TGTGCCAGCAGCTTTTTGGCAGGTCTGAGCACTGAAGCTTTCTTT. This encodes CASSFLAGLSTEAFF.

There are a few counts of this clone. The chain has TRBV2 and TRBJ1-1; D call uncertain. Germline V gene sequence: CDR1 SNHLY, CDR2 FYNNEI. The V end was cut by 1 base, the J end by 3 bases, with 6 bases between. This CDR3 is 13 amino acids long. The DNA of the CDR3 is TGTGCCAGCAGTGAAGTGAGTTACACTGAAGCTTTCTTT. It specifies CASSEVSYTEAFF.

The rearrangement links TRBV4-1 to TRBJ1-4; perhaps TRBD1 as D (5 bases). V was shortened by 5 bases and J by 6 bases, with 16 bases between the two germline ends. CDR3 length equals 15 residues. Germline CDR1 MGHRA, CDR2 YSYEKL. CDR3 region: CASSFPPGGDEKLFF. The CDR3 nucleotides are TGCGCCAGCAGCTTTCCCCCAGGAGGGGATGAAAAACTGTTTTTT.

The chain joins TRBV27 to TRBJ1-1; TRBD1 matches 9 bases. V lost 6 bases, J lost 2 bases, and 7 bases stayed unmatched. Germline assignment: CDR1 MNHEY and CDR2 SMNVEV (reference sequence). The CDR3 is 15 amino acids. The DNA for the CDR3 is TGTGCCAGCAGACCGGGACAGGGCTATAACACTGAAGCTTTCTTT. It specifies CASRPGQGYNTEAFF.

V is TRBV11-2 and J is TRBJ1-1; TRBD1 matches 8 bases. This CDR3 spans 15 amino acids. CDR1 SGHAT and CDR2 FQNNGV come from the germline V gene. Germline trimming cut 5 bases from V and 4 bases from J; bases unmatched to any gene: 9. The CDR3: CASSKRQGRGTEAFF. DNA of the CDR3: TGTGCCAGCAGCAAGCGACAGGGGAGGGGCACTGAAGCTTTCTTT.

This clone was seen only a few times. The chain links TRBV28 to TRBJ2-2, with 7 bases that match TRBD1. This CDR3 spans 16 amino acids. Germline V gene sequence: CDR1 MDHEN, CDR2 SYDVKM. The V segment lost 1 base and the J segment 1 base; nucleotides outside the gene matches: 3. CDR3 DNA: TGTGCCAGCAGTTTATTTCAGGGGGTGAACACCGGGGAGCTGTTTTTT. It codes for CASSLFQGVNTGELFF.

V is TRBV11-2 and J is TRBJ1-2, with 7 bases fitting TRBD1. This CDR3 has 15 residues. J lost 1 base, V lost 5 bases, and 7 bases had no gene match. From germline, CDR1 is SGHAT and CDR2 FQNNGV. This CDR3 reads CASSKTGRVNYGYTF. The CDR3 DNA reads as TGTGCCAGCAGCAAGACAGGGCGCGTTAACTATGGCTACACCTTC. Drawing the rest from reference TRBV11-2 and TRBJ1-2, the complete variable domain is EAGVAQSPRYKIIEKRQSVAFWCNPISGHATLYWYQQILGQGPKLLIQFQNNGVVDDSQLPKDRFSAERLKGVDSTLKIQPAKLEDSAVYLCASSKTGRVNYGYTFGSGTRLTVV.

This rearrangement joins TRBV6-5 to TRBJ2-5; D is possibly TRBD2 (6 bases). CDR1 and CDR2 (germline): MNHEY, SVGAGI. The CDR3 has 13 residues. V gave up 6 bases and J gave up 5 bases, with 13 bases separating them. The CDR3 loop is CASRSRGEETQYF. Written as DNA, the CDR3 is TGTGCCAGCAGATCCCGCGGGGAGGAGACCCAGTACTTC.

This clone was found a few times. The J gene is TRBJ2-2, the V gene TRBV15, with D uncertain. This CDR3 spans 12 amino acids. Germline values: CDR1 LNHNV, CDR2 YYDKDF (reference sequence). With 1 base removed from V and 5 bases from J, the gap between germline ends came to 2 bases. The CDR3 nucleotides are TGTGCCACCAGCAGAGCTACCGGGGAGCTGTTTTTT. As protein: CATSRATGELFF. The whole variable domain, remainder taken from reference TRBV15 and TRBJ2-2, is DAMVIQNPRYQVTQFGKPVTLSCSQTLNHNVMYWYQQKSSQAPKLLFHYYDKDFNNEADTPDNFQSRRPNTSFCFLDIRSPGLGDTAMYLCATSRATGELFFGEGSRLTVL.

This clone rates as medium-sized. The chain has TRBV11-2 and TRBJ2-7; 7 nucleotides align to TRBD1. The CDR3 is 15 amino acids. V shed 1 base, J shed 2 bases, and the junction held 5 bases outside the gene matches. CDR1 is SGHAT and CDR2 is FQNNGV in the germline V gene. CDR3: CASSLAAGGAYEQYF. The DNA for the CDR3 is TGTGCCAGCAGCTTAGCCGCAGGGGGAGCCTACGAGCAGTACTTC.

This chain uses TRBV7-9 with TRBJ1-4; 8 bases fit TRBD1. V dropped 4 bases and J dropped 6; count of bases not matched to a gene: 4. The CDR3 totals 14 residues. The germline V gene has CDR1 SEHNR and CDR2 FQNEAQ (reference sequence). For the CDR3, the DNA is TGTGCCAGCAGCTCACGGACAGGGTATGAAAAACTGTTTTTT. This encodes CASSSRTGYEKLFF.

The chain combines TRBV6-5 with TRBJ2-7; 7 bases match TRBD1. Unmatched junction bases numbered 7, after V lost 5 bases and J lost 3 bases. CDR1 and CDR2 from the germline V gene are MNHEY and SVGAGI. The CDR3 length is 14 residues. The CDR3 region has the DNA TGTGCCAGCAGTAAAGGCGACAGGGACTACGAGCAGTACTTC. Translation: CASSKGDRDYEQYF.

V is TRBV12-5 and J is TRBJ2-2; 12 bases agree with TRBD2. Per germline, CDR1 LGHNT and CDR2 FRNRAP. J gave up 5 bases and V 3 bases, and 4 bases lay outside the gene matches. CDR3 size: 16 residues. CDR3 protein: CASGFTSGRTTGELFF. Here the CDR3 DNA reads TGTGCTAGTGGTTTTACTAGCGGGAGGACGACCGGGGAGCTGTTTTTT.

This clone was counted a few times. This chain links TRBV2 with TRBJ1-2; D is undetermined. V gave up 9 bases and J gave up 7 bases, with 24 bases separating them. From germline, CDR1 is SNHLY and CDR2 FYNNEI. The CDR3 spans 15 residues. The CDR3: CASEEGAGAGRGYTF. The CDR3 DNA sequence: TGTGCCAGTGAGGAGGGCGCGGGAGCCGGGCGTGGCTACACCTTC.

The chain recombines TRBV30 with TRBJ2-2, with D perhaps TRBD2 (5 bases). The CDR3 is 13 residues long. Germline V gene sequence: CDR1 GTSNPN, CDR2 SVGIG (reference sequence). Trimming removed 2 bases from V and 5 bases from J, with 9 bases in between. The CDR3 nucleotides read TGTGCCTGGAGTCGGGGATTTACCGGGGAGCTGTTTTTT. Protein product: CAWSRGFTGELFF.

The V call is TRBV6-5, the J call TRBJ1-2; D gene uncertain. The CDR3 loop spans 13 amino acids. V lost 2 bases and J lost 2, with 6 bases in between. The germline V gene has CDR1 MNHEY and CDR2 SVGAGI. The DNA for the CDR3 is TGTGCCAGCAGTTACGCCGAGAACTATGGCTACACCTTC. Translation gives CASSYAENYGYTF.

Relative to its sample, this clone is medium-sized. V gene TRBV5-4 combines with J gene TRBJ1-3, with no clear D. Trimming stripped 2 bases from V and 0 bases from J, with 9 bases between. The CDR3 runs 15 residues. CDR1 and CDR2 (germline): SGHNT, YYREEE (reference sequence). The CDR3 loop is CASSFGVASGNTIYF. DNA of the CDR3: TGTGCCAGCAGCTTCGGGGTGGCCTCTGGAAACACCATATATTTT.

This clone was seen once. This chain uses TRBV5-1 with TRBJ1-4; D is perhaps TRBD1 (5 bases). The CDR3 has 18 amino acids. V was clipped by 3 bases and J by 0 bases, with 18 bases between them. Germline CDR1 SGHRS, CDR2 YFSETQ. CDR3 coding DNA: TGCGCCAGCAGCTCAGGCAGGGTCCCCCCTGCAACTAATGAAAAACTGTTTTTT. It codes for CASSSGRVPPATNEKLFF.